A single sample is the source of the 20 T cell receptor beta chains below, sequenced in a study (TCRdb year 2016). The library was obtained by RT-PCR. Sequenced on an Illumina MiSeq. Clones were called with MiXCR by TCRdb after fastp trimmed the public reads at Q25, and only in-frame beta chains were retained. CDR3 protein duplicates are merged, each entry listing the most common genes and DNA. The sample yields more than 550,000 distinct CDR3 sequences; 14% were counted once. The top ten clones comprise 3.6% of the sample. What was sequenced was memory CD4+ T cells from blood. These receptors were collected from a female donor in good health, serving as a healthy control.

This clonotype has ten or more counts. The V gene is TRBV5-6, the J gene TRBJ1-1; the D is unclear. The CDR3 sequence is 12 residues long. V was shortened by 4 bases and J by 5 bases, with 9 bases between the two germline ends. The germline CDR1 and CDR2 sequences are SGHDT and YYEEEE. CDR3 in amino acids: CASSRGWTEAFF. DNA of the CDR3: TGTGCCAGCAGCCGAGGTTGGACTGAAGCTTTCTTT.

There are many counts of this clonotype. The rearrangement uses TRBV15 and TRBJ2-1, with unresolved D. There are 13 residues in the CDR3. Trimming stripped 0 bases from V and 7 bases from J, with 7 bases between. Germline V gene data show CDR1 as LNHNV and CDR2 as YYDKDF (reference sequence). The CDR3 is CATSRDLTNEQFF. The CDR3, as DNA: TGTGCCACCAGCAGAGATTTGACTAATGAGCAGTTCTTC.

This clonotype was seen repeatedly, ten times or more. V usage is TRBV4-2 and J usage is TRBJ2-3; 8 bases are shared with TRBD2. CDR1 is LGHNA and CDR2 is YNFKEQ in the germline V gene. Trimming removed 1 base from V and 5 bases from J; junction bases left unmatched: 8. The CDR3 sequence is 16 residues long. The CDR3 region has the DNA TGTGCCAGCAGCCAAGGAAGCGGGAGTTGGGGAGATACGCAGTATTTT. Translated, it gives CASSQGSGSWGDTQYF.

This clonotype was counted a few times. The rearrangement uses TRBV20-1 and TRBJ2-2, with D possibly called TRBD1 or TRBD2 (5 bases each). CDR1 DFQATT and CDR2 SNEGSKA come from the germline V gene (reference sequence). Trimming shortened V by 6 bases and J by 5 bases, and 13 bases separated the two germline ends. The CDR3 length is 13 residues. CDR3 nucleotides: TGCAGTGCGCAAACAGGAGGTACCGGGGAGCTGTTTTTT. Translating gives CSAQTGGTGELFF.

This chain uses TRBV20-1 with TRBJ1-3, with TRBD1 matching over 7 bases. The CDR3 is 14 residues long. Germline CDR1 reads DFQATT; CDR2 reads SNEGSKA (reference sequence). V lost 3 bases, J lost 14 bases, and 16 bases stayed unmatched. In DNA, the CDR3 is TGCAGTGCTAGGGCAGGGCTATCGAGGGGGCCGGTATATTTT. Translation: CSARAGLSRGPVYF.

The chain joins TRBV5-1 to TRBJ1-6; tentative D call: TRBD1 (5 bases). The CDR3 consists of 14 residues. Germline lookup yields CDR1 SGHRS and CDR2 YFSETQ. V lost 5 bases to trimming and J lost 5 bases, with 11 bases between them. The chain's CDR3 is CASRRQGNNSPLHF. The CDR3 DNA is TGCGCCAGCAGACGGCAGGGCAATAATTCACCCCTCCACTTT.

There are a few counts of this clonotype. The rearrangement uses TRBV18 and TRBJ2-7, with 9 bases fitting TRBD1. Germline values: CDR1 KGHSH, CDR2 LQKENI. Unmatched junction bases numbered 7, after V lost 6 bases and J lost 4 bases. The CDR3 loop spans 14 amino acids. The CDR3 DNA follows: TGTGCCAGCTCGGGGAGGACAGGGGAGTACGAGCAGTACTTC. Protein: CASSGRTGEYEQYF.

In its sample, this clonotype was seen many times. The V gene is TRBV12-3 or TRBV12-4, the J gene TRBJ1-2; 7 nucleotides line up with TRBD1. There are 13 residues in the CDR3. J lost 4 bases, V lost 4 bases, and 3 bases had no gene match. In nucleotides, the CDR3 is TGTGCCAGCAGTTGGGACAGCACCTATGGCTACACCTTC. It yields the protein CASSWDSTYGYTF.

This clonotype was observed a handful of times. J is TRBJ2-1 and V is TRBV7-8; the match to TRBD1 covers 9 bases. With 7 bases clipped from V and 6 bases from J, the junction kept 16 bases outside the gene matches. From germline, CDR1 is SGHVS and CDR2 FQNEAQ. The CDR3 loop spans 17 amino acids. The CDR3 DNA reads TGTGCCAGCACTCGTTGGGGGGACAGGGTGTACAGCAATGAGCAGTTCTTC. It translates to CASTRWGDRVYSNEQFF.

This clonotype was recorded many times. The chain links TRBV7-6 to TRBJ2-1, with D perhaps matching TRBD2 (6 bases). The CDR3 length is 16 residues. Deletions cut 1 base from V and 10 bases from J, with 20 bases between. CDR1 is SGHVS, CDR2 FNYEAQ, per germline. The CDR3 here is CASSLGGSGTIREQFF. The CDR3 region has the DNA TGTGCCAGCAGCTTAGGGGGTAGCGGTACAATAAGGGAGCAGTTCTTC.

The table lists this clonotype with many counts. CDR3 DNA sequence: TGTGCCAGCAGCTTATCGGTCTCATGGGGGAACTATGGCTACACCTTC. Translated: CASSLSVSWGNYGYTF. The V gene is TRBV7-2, the J gene TRBJ1-2; possibly TRBD1 for D (5 bases). Trimming cost V 2 bases and J 2 bases, with 15 bases left between them. This CDR3 has 16 amino acids. CDR1 is SGHTA, CDR2 FQGNSA, per germline.

The chain joins TRBV7-9 to TRBJ2-3; D possibly matches TRBD1 or TRBD2 (5 bases each). The CDR3 loop spans 13 amino acids. Germline V gene data show CDR1 as SEHNR and CDR2 as FQNEAQ (reference sequence). With 5 bases removed from V and 6 bases from J, the gap between germline ends came to 12 bases. The CDR3 coding sequence is TGTGCCAGCAGCCCAGGGACCTTGGATACGCAGTATTTT. The encoded protein is CASSPGTLDTQYF.

This clonotype showed up just a few times. The genes are TRBV20-1 and TRBJ2-7, with TRBD1 matching over 7 bases. CDR1 is DFQATT, CDR2 SNEGSKA, per germline (reference sequence). CDR3 size: 14 residues. V lost 8 bases, J lost 7 bases, and 17 bases stayed unmatched. CDR3 in DNA: TGCAGTATAAATCCGGGACAGAATTCTGGTGAGCAGTACTTC. As protein: CSINPGQNSGEQYF.

A few counts support this clonotype. This chain connects TRBV6-2 or TRBV6-3 to TRBJ2-3; no firm D call. The V gene lost 6 bases and the J gene lost 5 bases, with 6 bases spanning the gap. The CDR3 runs to 11 residues. Germline V gene lookup returns CDR1 MNHEY and CDR2 SVGEGT. In nucleotides, the CDR3 is TGTGCCAGCAGCCAGATAGATACGCAGTATTTT. It specifies CASSQIDTQYF.

This clonotype was counted between two and nine times. The chain uses TRBV20-1 and TRBJ2-7; 7 nucleotides match TRBD1. CDR1 and CDR2 from the germline V gene are DFQATT and SNEGSKA (reference sequence). CDR3 length equals 17 residues. After removal of 3 bases from V and 0 bases from J, the junction contained 14 bases not matched to a gene. The CDR3 loop is CSASPPPGGSFSYEQYF. The CDR3 region has the DNA TGCAGTGCTAGCCCCCCCCCAGGGGGTTCCTTCTCCTACGAGCAGTACTTC.

The genes are TRBV24-1 and TRBJ1-1, with D perhaps matching TRBD1 (5 bases). CDR1 and CDR2 (germline): KGHDR, SFDVKD. Trimming removed 9 bases from V and 5 bases from J, with 15 bases in between. This CDR3 is built from 13 residues. CDR3 loop: CATLGQGSTEAFF. The DNA of the CDR3 is TGTGCCACCCTCGGGCAGGGTTCAACTGAAGCTTTCTTT.

V usage is TRBV18 and J usage is TRBJ1-6; 7 bases match TRBD1. Trimming removed 8 bases from V and 7 bases from J; junction bases left unmatched: 11. CDR1 is KGHSH, CDR2 LQKENI, per germline. The CDR3 runs 15 residues. The CDR3 DNA reads TGTGCCAGCGCCAGTGGCCACAGGGGAAATTCACCCCTCCACTTT. Protein sequence: CASASGHRGNSPLHF. Supplemented by reference TRBV18 and TRBJ1-6, the full variable domain reads NAGVMQNPRHLVRRRGQEARLRCSPMKGHSHVYWYRQLPEEGLKFMVYLQKENIIDESGMPKERFSAEFPKEGPSILRIQQVVRGDSAAYFCASASGHRGNSPLHFGNGTRLTVT.

This chain uses TRBV10-3 with TRBJ2-5; 7 nucleotides agree with TRBD1. This CDR3 is built from 15 residues. Per the germline V gene, CDR1 is ENHRY and CDR2 is SYGVKD. The V and J ends lost 0 bases and 2 bases, in that order; junction bases with no gene match: 3. The CDR3 region has the DNA TGTGCCATCAGTGAGTCGGGGGACAGACAAGAGACCCAGTACTTC. Amino acid sequence: CAISESGDRQETQYF.

This chain links TRBV10-3 with TRBJ1-5, with D possibly TRBD1 on 5 matching bases. This CDR3 contains 13 residues. Germline lookup yields CDR1 ENHRY and CDR2 SYGVKD. V was clipped by 5 bases and J by 5 bases, with 10 bases between them. CDR3 sequence (DNA): TGTGCCATCAGTCCCGACAGCTATCAGCCCCAGCATTTT. Translation gives CAISPDSYQPQHF.

This chain connects TRBV5-4 to TRBJ2-1, with 9 bases fitting TRBD2. V lost 3 bases, J lost 8 bases, and 6 bases stayed unmatched. From germline, CDR1 is SGHNT and CDR2 YYREEE (reference sequence). The CDR3 runs 14 residues. DNA for the CDR3: TGTGCCAGCAGCTCGGGACTAGCAGTAGATGAGCAGTTCTTC. Protein sequence: CASSSGLAVDEQFF. Based on the CDR3 plus reference TRBV5-4 and TRBJ2-1, the full variable domain is ETGVTQSPTHLIKTRGQQVTLRCSSQSGHNTVSWYQQALGQGPQFIFQYYREEENGRGNFPPRFSGLQFPNYSSELNVNALELDDSALYLCASSSGLAVDEQFFGPGTRLTVL.